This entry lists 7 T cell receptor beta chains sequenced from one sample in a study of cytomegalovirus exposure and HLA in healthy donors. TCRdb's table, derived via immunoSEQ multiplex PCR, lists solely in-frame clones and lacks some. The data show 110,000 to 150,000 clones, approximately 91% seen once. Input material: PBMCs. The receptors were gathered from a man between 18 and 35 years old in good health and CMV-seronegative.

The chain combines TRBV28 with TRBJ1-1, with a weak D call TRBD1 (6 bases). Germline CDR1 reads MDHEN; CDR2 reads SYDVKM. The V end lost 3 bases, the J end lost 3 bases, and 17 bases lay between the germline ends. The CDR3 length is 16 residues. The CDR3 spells CASSFIARGMDTEAFF. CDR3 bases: TGTGCCAGCAGTTTCATCGCCAGGGGAATGGACACTGAAGCTTTCTTT.

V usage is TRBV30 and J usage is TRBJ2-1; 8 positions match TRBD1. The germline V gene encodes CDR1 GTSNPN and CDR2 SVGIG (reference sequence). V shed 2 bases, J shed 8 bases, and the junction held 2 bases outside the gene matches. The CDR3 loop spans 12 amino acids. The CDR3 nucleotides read TGTGCCTGGAGTCAGGGGGCCGATGAGCAGTTCTTC. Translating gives CAWSQGADEQFF. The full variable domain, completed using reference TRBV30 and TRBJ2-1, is SQTIHQWPATLVQPVGSPLSLECTVEGTSNPNLYWYRQAAGRGLQLLFYSVGIGQISSEVPQNLSASRPQDRQFILSSKKLLLSDSGFYLCAWSQGADEQFFGPGTRLTVL.

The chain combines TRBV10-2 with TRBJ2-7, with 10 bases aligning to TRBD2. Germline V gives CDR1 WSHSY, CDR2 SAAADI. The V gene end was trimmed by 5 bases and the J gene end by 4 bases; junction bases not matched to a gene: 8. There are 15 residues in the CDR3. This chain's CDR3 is CASSSYSGGGYEQYF. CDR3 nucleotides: TGCGCCAGCAGTTCATACAGCGGGGGGGGTTACGAGCAGTACTTC.

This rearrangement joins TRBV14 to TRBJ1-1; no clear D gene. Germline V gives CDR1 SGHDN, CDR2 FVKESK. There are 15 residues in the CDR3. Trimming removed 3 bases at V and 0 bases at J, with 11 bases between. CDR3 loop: CASSHGMRVNTEAFF. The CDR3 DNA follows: TGTGCCAGCAGCCATGGGATGAGGGTGAACACTGAAGCTTTCTTT.

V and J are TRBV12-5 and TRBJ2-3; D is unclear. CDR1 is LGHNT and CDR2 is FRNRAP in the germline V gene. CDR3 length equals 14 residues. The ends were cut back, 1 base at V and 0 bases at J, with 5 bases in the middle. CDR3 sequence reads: CASGLGVSTDTQYF. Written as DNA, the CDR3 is TGTGCTAGTGGTTTGGGAGTTAGCACAGATACGCAGTATTTT.

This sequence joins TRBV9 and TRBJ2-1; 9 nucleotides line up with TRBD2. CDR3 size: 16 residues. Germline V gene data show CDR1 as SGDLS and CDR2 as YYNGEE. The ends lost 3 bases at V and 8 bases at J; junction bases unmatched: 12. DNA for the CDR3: TGTGCCAGCAGCGCAGAGGGCGGGGGGGCTGCCTATGAGCAGTTCTTC. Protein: CASSAEGGGAAYEQFF. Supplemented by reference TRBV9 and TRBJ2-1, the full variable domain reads DSGVTQTPKHLITATGQRVTLRCSPRSGDLSVYWYQQSLDQGLQFLIQYYNGEERAKGNILERFSAQQFPDLHSELNLSSLELGDSALYFCASSAEGGGAAYEQFFGPGTRLTVL.

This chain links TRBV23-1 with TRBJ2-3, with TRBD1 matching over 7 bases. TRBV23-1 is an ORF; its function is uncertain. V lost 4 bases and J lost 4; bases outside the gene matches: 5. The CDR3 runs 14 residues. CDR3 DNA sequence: TGCGCCAGCAGTCCCTACAGGGGTGCAGATACGCAGTATTTT. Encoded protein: CASSPYRGADTQYF.